These T cell receptor beta chains were read from a single sample in a study of T cell repertoires in cytomegalovirus infection. TCRdb processed the reads anew with MiXCR; each CDR3 protein has one entry. The table lists approximately 910,000 distinct CDR3 sequences, roughly 30% of them singletons. The antigens these receptors bind are not known. The specimen comprised cultured CD8+ T cells from PBMCs, sampled from culture after CMV antigen stimulation. Receptor source: a human donor in good health (CMV status not recorded). Some clones in this sample may be carry-over from other donors' samples. The CDR3 runs from the conserved cysteine through the conserved F or W. Each record gives: D gene, J gene, V gene, clone size, CDR3 DNA, CDR3 protein. A D gene is named only where the DNA matches it firmly. A row's size may be missing; if present it is once, few, many or a size class.

. TRBJ2-3 TRBV12-3/TRBV12-4 few TGTGCCAGCACCCTCTGGGGACTCGGGAATACGCAGTATTTT CASTLWGLGNTQYF
. TRBJ2-6 TRBV4-1 once TGCGCCAGCAGCCAAGATGACTCTGGGGCCAACGTCCTGACTTTC CASSQDDSGANVLTF
. TRBJ1-1 TRBV7-8 many TGTGCCAGCAGCCCCTACCCTAACACTGAAGCTTTCTTT CASSPYPNTEAFF
. TRBJ2-2 TRBV11-1 few TGTGCCAGCAGCGCCACCACATGGGAGCTGTTTTTT CASSATTWELFF
. TRBJ1-6 TRBV19 few TGTGCCAGTAGTATGGCAGGACCGTCCTATAATTCACCCCTCCACTTT CASSMAGPSYNSPLHF
. TRBJ1-2 TRBV12-3/TRBV12-4 many TGTGCCAGCAGTCTTGGACAGCCTCGGGGCTACACCTTC CASSLGQPRGYTF
. TRBJ1-2 TRBV29-1 . TGCAGCGTTGAATCGGGACACGGAGACTATGGCTACACCTTC CSVESGHGDYGYTF
. TRBJ2-5 TRBV28 many TGTGCCAGCAATACCATTCCGGGACACCTCCAAGAGACCCAGTACTTC CASNTIPGHLQETQYF
. TRBJ2-1 TRBV12-3/TRBV12-4 . TGTGCCAGCAGCGACATGCCCTCCTACAATGAGCAGTTCTTC CASSDMPSYNEQFF
. TRBJ2-2 TRBV15 few TGTGCCACCAGCACGTCAGGGGATCCCACCGGGGAGCTGTTTTTT CATSTSGDPTGELFF
. TRBJ1-2 TRBV6-2/TRBV6-3 few TGTGCCAGCAGTTATCTCCGAGAACAGCCATATGGCTACACCTTC CASSYLREQPYGYTF
TRBD1 TRBJ1-2 TRBV5-6 once TGTGCCAGCAGCGTGGACAGGCTGAGGGGCTACACCTTC CASSVDRLRGYTF
. TRBJ2-3 TRBV9 . TGTGCTAGCAGCCCTCTAAAGGAGCAAATTTATACGCAGTATTTT CASSPLKEQIYTQYF
TRBD2 TRBJ2-3 TRBV15 . TGTGCCACCAGCAGGGTTCTCGAGGGAGGGACGCAGTATTTT CATSRVLEGGTQYF
. TRBJ2-5 TRBV7-8 many TGTGCCAGCAGGGGGGGTTGGCAAGAGACCCAGTACTTC CASRGGWQETQYF
TRBD2 TRBJ2-7 TRBV15 . TGTGCCACCAGCAGAGATGGGACTAGCTACGAGCAGTACTTC CATSRDGTSYEQYF
TRBD1 TRBJ1-5 TRBV7-9 few TGTGCCAGCAGCATGACAGGGGGCTCTCAGCCCCAGCATTTT CASSMTGGSQPQHF
. TRBJ2-4 TRBV28 . TGTGCCAGCAGTGGCAGGACCCGAGCCAAAAACATTCAGTACTTC CASSGRTRAKNIQYF
. TRBJ2-5 TRBV27 . TGTGCCAGCAGTCCGACCTCCAGGACCCAGTACTTC CASSPTSRTQYF
TRBD2 TRBJ2-3 TRBV7-8 many TGTGCCAGCAGCCCTCTGACTAGCGGGGGGGCCGGTACGCAGTATTTT CASSPLTSGGAGTQYF
. TRBJ2-3 TRBV9 . TGTGCCAGCAGCCCGGGGACCCGTGCGGATACGCAGTATTTT CASSPGTRADTQYF
. TRBJ1-1 TRBV5-5 . TGTGCCAGCAGCCAAATCCGCTTGGGGGGGAGGATGAACACTGAAGCTTTCTTT CASSQIRLGGRMNTEAFF
. TRBJ2-2 TRBV2 . TGTGCCAGCTTCACCGGGGAGCTGTTTTTT CASFTGELFF
. TRBJ2-6 TRBV20-1 . TGCAGTGCTAGGGACAGTTTTTCCTCTGGGGCCAACGTCCTGACTTTC CSARDSFSSGANVLTF
. TRBJ2-1 TRBV7-9 . TGTGCCAGCACCGGACAGTCGAGCTCCTACAATGAGCAGTTCTTC CASTGQSSSYNEQFF
TRBD1 TRBJ1-2 TRBV6-5 . TGTGCCAGCAGTTACTCTACCGGACAGGTCTTCGGGAACTATGGCTACACCTTC CASSYSTGQVFGNYGYTF